This TCR beta chain was observed in a study of identical twins. TCRdb processed the 5' RACE reads anew with MiXCR; each CDR3 protein has one entry. The sample records approximately 600,000 distinct CDR3 sequences, about 7.6% being singletons. The CDR3 loop spans 13 amino acids. V was cut by 7 bases and J by 1 base, with 10 bases left in between. From germline, CDR1 is MNHEY and CDR2 SMNVEV (reference sequence). The same sample was also studied in work on yellow fever vaccine responses in identical twins.

V usage is TRBV27 and J usage is TRBJ1-1; D is uncertain. This receptor was taken from a young woman in good health. What was sequenced was PBMCs. The CDR3 spells CASTDGGNTEAFF. The CDR3 DNA reads TGTGCCAGCACCGATGGAGGGAACACTGAAGCTTTCTTT.